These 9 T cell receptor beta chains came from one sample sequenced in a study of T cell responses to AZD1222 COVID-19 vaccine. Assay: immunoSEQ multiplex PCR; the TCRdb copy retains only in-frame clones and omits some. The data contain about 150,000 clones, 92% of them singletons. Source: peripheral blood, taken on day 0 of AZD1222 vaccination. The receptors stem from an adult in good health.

The CDR3 sequence: CATKQGYGYTF. CDR3 sequence (DNA): TGTGCCACTAAACAGGGCTATGGCTACACCTTC. V gene TRBV6-5 combines with J gene TRBJ1-2; tentative D call: TRBD1 (6 bases). V was pared by 10 bases and J by 4 bases, with 10 bases between. Per germline, CDR1 MNHEY and CDR2 SVGAGI. The CDR3 is 11 amino acids.

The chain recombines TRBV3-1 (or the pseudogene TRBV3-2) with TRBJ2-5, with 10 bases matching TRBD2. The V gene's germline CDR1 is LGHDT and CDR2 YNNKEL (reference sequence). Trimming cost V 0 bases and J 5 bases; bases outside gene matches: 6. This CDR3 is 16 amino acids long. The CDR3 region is CASSQELAGIFETQYF. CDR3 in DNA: TGTGCCAGCAGCCAAGAACTAGCGGGGATTTTCGAGACCCAGTACTTC.

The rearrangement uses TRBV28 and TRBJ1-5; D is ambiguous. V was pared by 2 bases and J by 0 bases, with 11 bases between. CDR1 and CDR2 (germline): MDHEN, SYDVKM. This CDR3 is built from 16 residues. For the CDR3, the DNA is TGTGCCAGCAGTTTAGGGATACCCTATAGCAATCAGCCCCAGCATTTT. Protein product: CASSLGIPYSNQPQHF. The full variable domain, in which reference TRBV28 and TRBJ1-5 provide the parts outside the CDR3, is DVKVTQSSRYLVKRTGEKVFLECVQDMDHENMFWYRQDPGLGLRLIYFSYDVKMKEKGDIPEGYSVSREKKERFSLILESASTNQTSMYLCASSLGIPYSNQPQHFGDGTRLSIL.

CDR3 loop: CASTRQVNTEAFF. CDR3 nucleotides: TGTGCCAGCACCAGACAGGTGAACACTGAAGCTTTCTTT. The chain couples TRBV7-6 to TRBJ1-1; possibly TRBD1 for D (6 bases). CDR3 length: 13 amino acids. V was clipped by 7 bases and J by 0 bases, with 9 bases between them. CDR1 SGHVS and CDR2 FNYEAQ come from the germline V gene.

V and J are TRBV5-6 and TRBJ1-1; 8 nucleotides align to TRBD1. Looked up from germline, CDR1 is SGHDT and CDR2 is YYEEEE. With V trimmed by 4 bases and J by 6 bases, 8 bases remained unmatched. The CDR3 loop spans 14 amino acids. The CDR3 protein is CASSLQGARPEAFF. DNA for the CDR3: TGTGCCAGCAGCCTGCAGGGGGCGCGTCCTGAAGCTTTCTTT.

In nucleotides, the CDR3 is TGTGCCAGCAGCCGCGGAGCGGATACGCAGTATTTT. It specifies CASSRGADTQYF. The rearrangement links TRBV7-3 to TRBJ2-3; no firm D call. CDR1 and CDR2 from the germline V gene are SGHTA and FQGTGA. CDR3 length: 12 amino acids. Trimming left V 5 bases short and J 6 bases short, with 9 bases between.

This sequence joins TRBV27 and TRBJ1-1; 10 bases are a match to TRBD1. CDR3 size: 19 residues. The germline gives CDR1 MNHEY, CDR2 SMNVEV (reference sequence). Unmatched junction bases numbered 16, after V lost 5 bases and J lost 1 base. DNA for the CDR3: TGTGCCAGCAGTCACCTTCGACCGGGACAGGGGAGGGGGAACACTGAAGCTTTCTTT. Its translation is CASSHLRPGQGRGNTEAFF.

CDR3 loop: CASKLRASGETGELFF. The DNA for the CDR3 is TGTGCCAGCAAGCTTCGGGCTAGCGGGGAGACCGGGGAGCTGTTTTTT. The rearrangement uses TRBV2 and TRBJ2-2; 9 bases agree with TRBD2. Germline-derived CDR1 and CDR2 are SNHLY and FYNNEI. The CDR3 covers 16 residues. V dropped 7 bases and J dropped 5; count of bases not matched to a gene: 11.

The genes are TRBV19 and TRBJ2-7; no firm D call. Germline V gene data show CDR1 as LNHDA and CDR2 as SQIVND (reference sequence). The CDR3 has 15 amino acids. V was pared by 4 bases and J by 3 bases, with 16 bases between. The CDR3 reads CASSTSNITDYEQYF. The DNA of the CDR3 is TGTGCCAGTAGTACCTCGAACATCACAGACTACGAGCAGTACTTC.